These T cell receptor beta chains were read from a single sample in a study of siplizumab effects on memory and regulatory T cells. Assay: immunoSEQ multiplex PCR; the TCRdb copy retains only in-frame clones and omits some. The sample has 100,000 to 110,000 clones, around 93% seen once. Material for sequencing was non-Treg CD4+ T cells sorted from blood. These receptors all come from a human donor in good health. The CDR3 runs from the conserved cysteine through the conserved F or W. The D gene is left open where the match is weak. Clone size, where shown, is once, few, many, or a class for clones that have expanded.

D gene,clone size,CDR3 length,J gene,V gene,CDR3 DNA,CDR3 protein
.,.,15,TRBJ1-1,TRBV6-5,TGTGCCAGCACCTTGACAGCCTACATGAACACTGAAGCTTTCTTT,CASTLTAYMNTEAFF
.,.,14,TRBJ1-2,TRBV30,TGTGCCTGGAGTTCCAAGAGGGGTCCGGCTGGCTACACCTTC,CAWSSKRGPAGYTF
TRBD1,.,15,TRBJ2-2,TRBV5-1,TGCGCCAGCAGCTTTGGGACAGGGGGCACCGGGGAGCTGTTTTTT,CASSFGTGGTGELFF
TRBD1,.,15,TRBJ2-7,TRBV11-2,TGTGCCAGCAGCTTAGTGGGACAGGGAACCTACGAGCAGTACTTC,CASSLVGQGTYEQYF
.,.,16,TRBJ2-1,TRBV18,TGTGCCAGCTCGCCAGAGAGCGGGTCCGGCTACAATGAGCAGTTCTTC,CASSPESGSGYNEQFF
.,.,13,TRBJ2-2,TRBV7-8,TGTGCCAGCAGCTTAGTTCTTTCCGGGGAGCTGTTTTTT,CASSLVLSGELFF
TRBD1,.,13,TRBJ2-7,TRBV6-1,TGTGCCAGCAGGACAGGGTTTGTCTACGAGCAGTACTTC,CASRTGFVYEQYF
.,.,15,TRBJ2-2,TRBV15,TGTGCCACCAGCCGTAGTCTAGCAGACACCGGGGAGCTGTTTTTT,CATSRSLADTGELFF
.,.,13,TRBJ1-1,TRBV5-6,TGTGCCAGCAGCTGGGCCAGGAACACTGAAGCTTTCTTT,CASSWARNTEAFF
.,.,14,TRBJ2-5,TRBV6-1,TGTGCCAGCACTTTTGGAACGGTACAAGAGACCCAGTACTTC,CASTFGTVQETQYF
.,once,13,TRBJ1-2,TRBV29-1,TGCAGCGTTGCCGGCAGGGCGGGCTATGGCTACACCTTC,CSVAGRAGYGYTF
.,.,17,TRBJ2-2,TRBV18,TGTGCCAGCTCACCTGAGATGGACGGACTAAACACCGGGGAGCTGTTTTTT,CASSPEMDGLNTGELFF
.,once,15,TRBJ2-1,TRBV5-8,TGTGCCAGCAGCATCGGACAGAGCTCCTACAATGAGCAGTTCTTC,CASSIGQSSYNEQFF
TRBD2,.,15,TRBJ2-1,TRBV5-1,TGCGCCAGCAGCTCTGGACTAGCGGGAGGAGATGAGCAGTTCTTC,CASSSGLAGGDEQFF
.,.,14,TRBJ1-1,TRBV5-1,TGCGCCAGCAGCTTGGATTTGATGAACACTGAAGCTTTCTTT,CASSLDLMNTEAFF
TRBD2,.,14,TRBJ2-7,TRBV5-1,TGCGCCAGCAGCTTGGGTAGCGGGAGCTACGAGCAGTACTTC,CASSLGSGSYEQYF
.,.,15,TRBJ2-3,TRBV19,TGTGCCAGTTCCTTCGCACGACTGCGAGCAGATACGCAGTATTTT,CASSFARLRADTQYF
TRBD2,.,14,TRBJ2-7,TRBV6-5,TGTGCCAGCAGTCGCGGGAGTCCGCAATACGAGCAGTACTTC,CASSRGSPQYEQYF
.,.,16,TRBJ2-4,TRBV6-5,TGTGCCAGCAGTTTCCAGGGGCCGGATCCCAAAAACATTCAGTACTTC,CASSFQGPDPKNIQYF
TRBD1,few,13,TRBJ1-1,TRBV30,TGTGCCTGGACGCGGACAGGGAACACTGAAGCTTTCTTT,CAWTRTGNTEAFF
.,few,11,TRBJ2-7,TRBV6-1,TGTGCCAGCAGTGAAGAAAACGAGCAGTACTTC,CASSEENEQYF
.,.,17,TRBJ2-1,TRBV4-2,TGTGCCAGCAGCCAAGATCTTATCCGGGATTACTACAATGAGCAGTTCTTC,CASSQDLIRDYYNEQFF
TRBD2,.,18,TRBJ2-7,TRBV4-2,TGTGCCAGCAGCCAAGATGGACTAGCGGGAGTTAGGGCCTACGAGCAGTACTTC,CASSQDGLAGVRAYEQYF
.,.,14,TRBJ2-7,TRBV2,TGTGCCAGCAGTCTCGGGGACACCCGCTACGAGCAGTACTTC,CASSLGDTRYEQYF
TRBD2,once,17,TRBJ2-7,TRBV5-1,TGCGCCAGCAGCTTATCGACTAGCGGGAGGATCTCCTACGAGCAGTACTTC,CASSLSTSGRISYEQYF
TRBD1,.,15,TRBJ1-1,TRBV6-5,TGTGCCAGCAGACCGGGACAGGGCATGAACACTGAAGCTTTCTTT,CASRPGQGMNTEAFF
TRBD2,.,14,TRBJ2-1,TRBV11-3,TGTGCCAGCAGGCGAGGACTAGCGGGGGGCGAGCAGTTCTTC,CASRRGLAGGEQFF